The 5 T cell receptor beta chains below were found in one sample sequenced in a study of blood T cells in healthy people across ages. For the second PCR, which ran for 7 to 11 cycles, a sample-barcoded 5' primer and a J-beta primer mix were used. TCRdb re-called the 5' RACE reads through MiXCR, storing one row per CDR3 protein. The sample lists almost 1 million distinct CDR3 sequences, approximately 50% occurring once. What was sequenced was blood. The receptor set was obtained from a woman in her fifties or sixties in good health.

The genes are TRBV27 and TRBJ2-7, with D uncertain. Trimming shortened V by 6 bases and J by 2 bases, and 17 bases separated the two germline ends. Germline V gene lookup returns CDR1 MNHEY and CDR2 SMNVEV (reference sequence). The CDR3 is made up of 15 amino acids. The CDR3 nucleotides are TGTGCCAGCAGGGACGACATTTTGGGGACCTACGAGCAGTACTTC. Protein sequence: CASRDDILGTYEQYF.

J is TRBJ2-1 and V is TRBV7-9; 9 nucleotides match TRBD1. The CDR3 length is 13 residues. Germline-derived CDR1 and CDR2 are SEHNR and FQNEAQ (reference sequence). Trimming cost V 5 bases and J 10 bases; bases outside gene matches: 6. CDR3 nucleotides: TGTGCCAGCAGCGCATCCGGGACAGGGGAGCAGTTCTTC. This gives the protein CASSASGTGEQFF.

As for this clonotype: One end of the junction is discordant with germline, which a read error may explain. V is TRBV29-1 and J is TRBJ1-4; TRBD1 matches at 8 bases. Germline V CDR1 and CDR2: SQVTM, ANQGSEA. The CDR3 is 15 residues long. This chain's CDR3 is CSVLTGVATNEKPFF. CDR3 bases: TGCAGCGTTTTGACAGGGGTTGCAACTAATGAAAAACCGTTTTTT.

This clonotype was recorded a few times. This chain joins TRBV2 and TRBJ2-3; D is undetermined. The CDR3 loop spans 12 amino acids. The germline V gene encodes CDR1 SNHLY and CDR2 FYNNEI. V was cut by 8 bases and J by 6 bases, with 12 bases left in between. The CDR3 protein is CASLLLSDTQYF. The CDR3 nucleotides are TGTGCCAGCCTCCTGTTATCGGATACGCAGTATTTT.

A word on this clonotype: At one end the junction does not follow the germline gene, possibly because of a read error. The chain has TRBV20-1 and TRBJ2-5, with D perhaps TRBD2 (5 bases). Germline V gene sequence: CDR1 DFQATT, CDR2 SNEGSKA (reference sequence). This CDR3 comprises 16 residues. The CDR3 loop is CSARDRRMGIQETQYF. CDR3 coding DNA: TGTAGTGCTAGAGATCGGAGGATGGGCATCCAAGAGACCCAGTACTTC.